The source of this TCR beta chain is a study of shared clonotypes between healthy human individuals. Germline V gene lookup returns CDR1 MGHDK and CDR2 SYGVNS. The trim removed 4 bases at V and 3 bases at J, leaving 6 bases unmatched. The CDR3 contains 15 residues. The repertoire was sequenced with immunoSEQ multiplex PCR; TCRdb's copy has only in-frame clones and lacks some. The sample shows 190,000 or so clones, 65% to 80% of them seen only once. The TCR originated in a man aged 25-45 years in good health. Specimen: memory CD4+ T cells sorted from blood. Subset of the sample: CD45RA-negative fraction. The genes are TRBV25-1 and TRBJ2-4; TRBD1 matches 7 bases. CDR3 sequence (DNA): TGTGCCAGCAGTGGAGAAGGGGGCGGCAAAAACATTCAGTACTTC. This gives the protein CASSGEGGGKNIQYF. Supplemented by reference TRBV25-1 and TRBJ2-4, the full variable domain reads EADIYQTPRYLVIGTGKKITLECSQTMGHDKMYWYQQDPGMELHLIHYSYGVNSTEKGDLSSESTVSRIRTEHFPLTLESARPSHTSQYLCASSGEGGGKNIQYFGAGTRLSVL.